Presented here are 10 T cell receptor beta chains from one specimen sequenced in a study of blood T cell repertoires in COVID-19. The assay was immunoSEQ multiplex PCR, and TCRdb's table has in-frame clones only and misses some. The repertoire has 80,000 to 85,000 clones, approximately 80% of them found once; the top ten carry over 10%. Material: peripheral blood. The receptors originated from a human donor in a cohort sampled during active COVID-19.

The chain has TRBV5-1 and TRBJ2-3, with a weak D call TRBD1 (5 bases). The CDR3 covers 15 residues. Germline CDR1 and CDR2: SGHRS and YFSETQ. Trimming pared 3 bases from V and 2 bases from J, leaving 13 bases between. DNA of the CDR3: TGCGCCAGCAGCTCCTCGACAGCTTCCACAGATACGCAGTATTTT. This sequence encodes CASSSSTASTDTQYF.

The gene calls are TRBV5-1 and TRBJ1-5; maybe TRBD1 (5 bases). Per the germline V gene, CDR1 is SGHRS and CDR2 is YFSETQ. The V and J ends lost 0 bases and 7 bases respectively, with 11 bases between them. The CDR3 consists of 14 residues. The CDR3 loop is CASSLGQGVQPQHF. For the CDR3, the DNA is TGCGCCAGCAGCTTGGGGCAGGGTGTCCAGCCCCAGCATTTT.

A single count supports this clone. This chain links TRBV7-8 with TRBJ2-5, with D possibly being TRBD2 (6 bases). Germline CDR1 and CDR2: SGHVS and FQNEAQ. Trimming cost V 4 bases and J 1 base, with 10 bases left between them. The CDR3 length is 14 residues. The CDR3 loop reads CASSSGGTQETQYF. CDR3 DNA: TGTGCCAGCAGCTCTGGCGGGACCCAAGAGACCCAGTACTTC.

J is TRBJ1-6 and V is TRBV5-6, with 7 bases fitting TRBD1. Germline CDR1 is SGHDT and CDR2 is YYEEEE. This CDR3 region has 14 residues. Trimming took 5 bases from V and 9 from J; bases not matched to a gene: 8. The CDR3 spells CASRSAGGSSPLHF. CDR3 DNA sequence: TGTGCCAGCAGATCGGCAGGGGGAAGTTCACCCCTCCACTTT.

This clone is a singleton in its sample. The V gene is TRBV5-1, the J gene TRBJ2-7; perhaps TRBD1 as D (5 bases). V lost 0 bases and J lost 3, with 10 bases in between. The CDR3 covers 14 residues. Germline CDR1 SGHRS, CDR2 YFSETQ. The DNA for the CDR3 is TGCGCCAGCAGCTTGGCCGGACAAGTCTACGAGCAGTACTTC. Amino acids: CASSLAGQVYEQYF. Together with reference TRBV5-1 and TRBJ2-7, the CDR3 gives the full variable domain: KAGVTQTPRYLIKTRGQQVTLSCSPISGHRSVSWYQQTPGQGLQFLFEYFSETQRNKGNFPGRFSGRQFSNSRSEMNVSTLELGDSALYLCASSLAGQVYEQYFGPGTRLTVT.

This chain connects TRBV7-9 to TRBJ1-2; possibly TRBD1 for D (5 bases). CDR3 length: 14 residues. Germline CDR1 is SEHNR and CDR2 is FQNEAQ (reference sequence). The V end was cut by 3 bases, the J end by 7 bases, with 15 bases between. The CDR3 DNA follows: TGTGCCAGCAGCTTTTCGGGGGGATTGGGTGGCTACACCTTC. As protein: CASSFSGGLGGYTF.

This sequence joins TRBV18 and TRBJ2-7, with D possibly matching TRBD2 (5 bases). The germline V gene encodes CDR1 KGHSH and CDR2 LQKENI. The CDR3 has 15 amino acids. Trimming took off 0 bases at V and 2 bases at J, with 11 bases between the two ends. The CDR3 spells CASSPPSSGTYEQYF. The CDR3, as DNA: TGTGCCAGCTCACCACCGTCATCGGGGACCTACGAGCAGTACTTC.

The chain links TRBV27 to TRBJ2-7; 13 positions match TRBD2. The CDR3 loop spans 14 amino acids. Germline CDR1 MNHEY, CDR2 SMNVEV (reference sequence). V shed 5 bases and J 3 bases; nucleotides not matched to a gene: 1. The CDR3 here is CASSGLAGVYEQYF. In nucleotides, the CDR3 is TGTGCCAGCAGTGGACTAGCGGGGGTCTACGAGCAGTACTTC.

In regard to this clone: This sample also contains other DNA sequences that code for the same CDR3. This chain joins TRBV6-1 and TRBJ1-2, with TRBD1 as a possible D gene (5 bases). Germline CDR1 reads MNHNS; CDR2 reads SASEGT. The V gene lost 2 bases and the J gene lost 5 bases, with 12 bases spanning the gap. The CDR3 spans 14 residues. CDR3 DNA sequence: TGTGCCAGCAGTGAACAGGGACTCGATTATGGCTACACCTTC. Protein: CASSEQGLDYGYTF.

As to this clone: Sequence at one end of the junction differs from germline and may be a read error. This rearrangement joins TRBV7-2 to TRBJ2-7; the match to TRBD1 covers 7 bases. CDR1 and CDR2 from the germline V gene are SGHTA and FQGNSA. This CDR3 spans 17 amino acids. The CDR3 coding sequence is TGTGCCAGCACCTTACCCCCAAAGACAGGGAGCTCCTACGAGCAGTACTTC. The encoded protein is CASTLPPKTGSSYEQYF.